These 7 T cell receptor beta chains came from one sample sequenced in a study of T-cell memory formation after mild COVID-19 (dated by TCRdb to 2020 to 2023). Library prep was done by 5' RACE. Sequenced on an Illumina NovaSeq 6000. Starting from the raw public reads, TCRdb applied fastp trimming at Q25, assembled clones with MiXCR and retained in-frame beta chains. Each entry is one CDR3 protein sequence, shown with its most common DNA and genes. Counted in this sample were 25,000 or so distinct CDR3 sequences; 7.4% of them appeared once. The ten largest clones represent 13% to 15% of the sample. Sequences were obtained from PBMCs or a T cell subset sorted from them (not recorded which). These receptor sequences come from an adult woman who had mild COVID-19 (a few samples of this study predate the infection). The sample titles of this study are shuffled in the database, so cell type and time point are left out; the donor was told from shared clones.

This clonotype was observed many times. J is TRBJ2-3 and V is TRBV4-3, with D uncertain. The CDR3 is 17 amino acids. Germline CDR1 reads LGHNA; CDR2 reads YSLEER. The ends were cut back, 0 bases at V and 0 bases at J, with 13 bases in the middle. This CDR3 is CASSQDTPDSSTDTQYF. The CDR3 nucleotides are TGCGCCAGCAGCCAAGATACCCCGGATTCCAGCACAGATACGCAGTATTTT.

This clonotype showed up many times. As DNA, the CDR3 is TGTGCCAGCAGCCAAGATCCATGGGGATCGGGTCAGCCCCAGCATTTT. As protein: CASSQDPWGSGQPQHF. The rearrangement links TRBV3-1 to TRBJ1-5; D is unresolved. Germline CDR1 LGHDT, CDR2 YNNKEL (reference sequence). The CDR3 totals 16 residues. V was clipped by 0 bases and J by 6 bases, with 15 bases between them.

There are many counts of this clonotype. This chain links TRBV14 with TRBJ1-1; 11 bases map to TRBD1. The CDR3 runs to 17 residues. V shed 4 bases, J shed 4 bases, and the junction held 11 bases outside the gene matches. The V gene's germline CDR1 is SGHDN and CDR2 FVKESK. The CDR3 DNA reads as TGTGCCAGCAGCCGGATACTGGGGACAGGGGGTGGCACTGAAGCTTTCTTT. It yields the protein CASSRILGTGGGTEAFF.

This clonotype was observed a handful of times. CDR3 in amino acids: CAWREPGSPEAFF. Here the CDR3 DNA reads TGTGCCTGGAGGGAACCAGGATCACCGGAAGCTTTCTTT. The chain combines TRBV30 with TRBJ1-1; D unresolved. The CDR3 has 13 amino acids. V was shortened by 3 bases and J by 8 bases, with 16 bases between the two germline ends. Germline V gene data show CDR1 as GTSNPN and CDR2 as SVGIG (reference sequence).

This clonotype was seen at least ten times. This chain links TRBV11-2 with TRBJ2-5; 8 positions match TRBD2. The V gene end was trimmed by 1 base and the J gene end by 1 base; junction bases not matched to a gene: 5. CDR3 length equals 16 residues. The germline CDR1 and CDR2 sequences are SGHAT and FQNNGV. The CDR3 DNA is TGTGCCAGCAGCTTAGTGGGGGGACTAGGCCAAGAGACCCAGTACTTC. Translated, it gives CASSLVGGLGQETQYF.

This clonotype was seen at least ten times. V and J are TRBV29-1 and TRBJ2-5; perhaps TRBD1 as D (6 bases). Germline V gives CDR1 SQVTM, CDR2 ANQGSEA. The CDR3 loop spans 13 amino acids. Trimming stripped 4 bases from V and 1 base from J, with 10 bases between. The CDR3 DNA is TGCAGCGTTGTCGGCAGGGGCCAAGAGACCCAGTACTTC. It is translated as CSVVGRGQETQYF.

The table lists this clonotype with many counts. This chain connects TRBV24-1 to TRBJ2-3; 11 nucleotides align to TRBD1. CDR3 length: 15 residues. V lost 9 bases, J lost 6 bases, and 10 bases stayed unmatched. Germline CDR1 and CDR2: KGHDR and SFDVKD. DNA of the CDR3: TGTGCCACCGGACGAAGGACAGGGGGCGCGGATACGCAGTATTTT. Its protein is CATGRRTGGADTQYF.